This T cell receptor beta chain was found in a study of blood T cell repertoires in COVID-19. Study at large: Material from acute and convalescent COVID-19 was sourced from the United States, Italy and Spain. T cells, B-cell-depleted T cells, or PBMCs supplied cDNA or gDNA.

In the source study's methods: Nucleated cell number was recorded as an estimate derived from reference gene primer amplification. Generated by immunoSEQ multiplex PCR, the TCRdb table keeps only in-frame clones and is missing some. The V and J calls and clone size are taken from that table; D and trimming were inferred from the DNA. The sample has approximately 250,000 clones; 80% to 90% are singletons. J gave up 2 bases and V 2 bases, and 7 bases lay outside the gene matches. The CDR3 length is 16 residues. Germline loops: CDR1 ENHRY, CDR2 SYGVKD. This clonotype originated in a man aged 45-60 years with acute or convalescent COVID-19. This chain connects TRBV10-3 to TRBJ2-7; 9 nucleotides line up with TRBD1. Material for sequencing was peripheral blood. The CDR3 protein is CAISEGTGGSTYEQYF. The CDR3 nucleotides are TGTGCCATCAGTGAGGGAACAGGGGGCTCTACCTACGAGCAGTACTTC.